This is a list of T cell receptor beta chains from one sample in a study of spatial heterogeneity in lung cancer. TCRdb re-called the 5' RACE reads with MiXCR, one entry per CDR3 protein. Of 110,000 or so distinct CDR3 sequences in the sample, about 10% were seen once. Source: PBMCs, taken at follow-up. These receptors originate from a female donor with early-stage non-small cell lung cancer. CDR3s include the opening cysteine and the closing phenylalanine or tryptophan. D genes are given only for firm matches. Clone sizes are given selectively: once, few, many, or a class where the clone is expanded.

many,TRBV6-1,TRBJ2-3,NA,TGTGCCAGCAGGGGGACCGCCATCCTCACAGATACGCAGTATTTT,CASRGTAILTDTQYF
few,TRBV24-1,TRBJ1-2,NA,TGTGCCACCAGTGACTCCCGACAGGCCGGCTACACCTTC,CATSDSRQAGYTF
few,TRBV28,TRBJ1-6,NA,TGTGCCAGCAGCCGTTCAGGGAGAAGCTCCTATAATTCACCCCTCCACTTT,CASSRSGRSSYNSPLHF
NA,TRBV24-1,TRBJ2-1,TRBD2,TGTGCCACCAGTGATTTGGGACTAGGCCTACAGTTCTTC,CATSDLGLGLQFF
NA,TRBV24-1,TRBJ2-2,NA,TGTGCCACCAGTGATATCAGGGGGGCGACCACCGGGGAGCTGTTTTTT,CATSDIRGATTGELFF
many,TRBV10-2,TRBJ1-6,NA,TGCGCCAGCAGTGATTCTAGCTCCTATAATTCACCCCTCCACTTT,CASSDSSSYNSPLHF
NA,TRBV13,TRBJ1-5,NA,TGTGCCAGCAGCCCCTGGACTCCCAGCAATCAGCCCCAGCATTTT,CASSPWTPSNQPQHF
many,TRBV27,TRBJ1-1,NA,TGTGCCAGCAGTTTACGGGAGAACACTGAAGCTTTCTTT,CASSLRENTEAFF
few,TRBV27,TRBJ1-5,TRBD1,TGTGCCAGCAGTTCCAGGGACAGGAATCAGCCCCAGCATTTT,CASSSRDRNQPQHF
many,TRBV27,TRBJ2-3,TRBD1,TGTGCCAGCGCCCGGGACAGGGGATTAGGGGATACGCAGTATTTT,CASARDRGLGDTQYF
NA,TRBV20-1,TRBJ2-3,NA,TGCAGTGCCGGCGGCCGGGGTACGCAGTATTTT,CSAGGRGTQYF
many,TRBV27,TRBJ2-7,TRBD2,TGTGCCAGCAGTTCCTGGACTAGCGGGTCTTACGAGCAGTACTTC,CASSSWTSGSYEQYF
many,TRBV9,TRBJ2-1,TRBD2,TGTGCCAGCAGCCCCCGGGGTAGCGGGAGCTCCTACAATGAGCAGTTCTTC,CASSPRGSGSSYNEQFF
many,TRBV20-1,TRBJ2-4,NA,TGCAGTGCTAGAGGTCTGGGGGGCGTAGCCAAAAACATTCAGTACTTC,CSARGLGGVAKNIQYF
NA,TRBV3-1,TRBJ2-1,TRBD2,TGTGCCAGCAGCCTAGCTAGCGGGAGGCAGAGGGAGCAGTTCTTC,CASSLASGRQREQFF
few,TRBV4-2,TRBJ2-1,NA,TGTGCCAGCAGCCGGACTAATCCGCATGAGCAGTTCTTC,CASSRTNPHEQFF
NA,TRBV5-4,TRBJ2-5,TRBD2,TGTGCCAGCGGGATAGCGGGGCTGGCGGGGGAGACCCAGTACTTC,CASGIAGLAGETQYF
NA,TRBV6-2/TRBV6-3,TRBJ2-3,NA,TGTGCCAGCAGTTACGTTGGACTCCGCACAGATACGCAGTATTTT,CASSYVGLRTDTQYF
many,TRBV20-1,TRBJ1-6,NA,TGCAGTGCTCCCCCAAGGGGTCCTAGCTCCTATAATTCACCCCTCCACTTT,CSAPPRGPSSYNSPLHF
few,TRBV27,TRBJ1-6,TRBD1,TGTGCCAGCCGGGACAGGGGAAGAATAAATTCACCCCTCCACTTT,CASRDRGRINSPLHF
NA,TRBV29-1,TRBJ2-7,NA,TGCAGCGCTCTCCTCCGCAGGGGCGATCCCTACGAGCAGTACTTC,CSALLRRGDPYEQYF
once,TRBV29-1,TRBJ1-1,NA,TGCAGCTCCCCTGGCGACTTGAACACTGAAGCTTTCTTT,CSSPGDLNTEAFF
NA,TRBV10-1,TRBJ2-1,NA,TGCGCCAGCAGTGAGTCGCCTAGTTACAATGAGCAGTTCTTC,CASSESPSYNEQFF
many,TRBV29-1,TRBJ2-2,NA,TGCAGCGTTCGTTCGGCGGAACAGGGTCACACCGGGGAGCTGTTTTTT,CSVRSAEQGHTGELFF
few,TRBV18,TRBJ2-5,NA,TGTGCCAGCACTGAGGAGGAGACCCAGTACTTC,CASTEEETQYF
NA,TRBV20-1,TRBJ2-1,TRBD2,TGCAGTGCTAGAATAAAGCGAGCGGGGTTAGCGGGAAAAAATGAGCAGTTCTTC,CSARIKRAGLAGKNEQFF
few,TRBV6-2/TRBV6-3,TRBJ2-2,TRBD2,TGTGCCAGCAGTTACTCTCCGGGACTAGCAATCGTTGGCACCGGGGAGCTGTTTTTT,CASSYSPGLAIVGTGELFF
NA,TRBV7-2,TRBJ2-1,NA,TGTGCCAGCAGCTTAGACGGCCGCGTCAGCGATGAGCAGTTCTTC,CASSLDGRVSDEQFF
few,TRBV18,TRBJ2-1,NA,TGTGCCAGCTCACCATCGGGGGATACCTACAATGAGCAGTTCTTC,CASSPSGDTYNEQFF
many,TRBV9,TRBJ1-2,TRBD1,TGTGCCAGCAGCGAGGGGACAGGGCGCCCCTATGGCTACACCTTC,CASSEGTGRPYGYTF
few,TRBV5-1,TRBJ2-1,TRBD2,TGCGCCAGCAGCCTACTAGCGGGAGGGACCCATGAGCAGTTCTTC,CASSLLAGGTHEQFF
NA,TRBV19,TRBJ1-5,NA,TGTGCCAGTAGTCTCACAGCTTATAGCAATCAGCCCCAGCATTTT,CASSLTAYSNQPQHF